This T cell receptor beta chain is from a study of CD8+CD57+ T cells in acquired aplastic anemia. CDR1 SNHLY and CDR2 FYNNEI come from the germline V gene. V dropped 10 bases and J dropped 5; count of bases not matched to a gene: 8. The CDR3 totals 13 residues. Sequencing was done on patients that had shown CD8+CD57+ cell expansion by flow cytometry. The enrolled patients all had severe acquired aplastic anemia. Sampling of blood occurred while the patients had still received no therapy. Profiling that covered TCR beta VDJ and CDR3 relied on genomic DNA as its template. From the reads, TCRdb called clonotypes with MiXCR, one entry per CDR3 protein. The sample yields just over 450,000 distinct CDR3 sequences, approximately 33% seen once. This clonotype was seen ten or more times.

This sequence was found in a human donor with aplastic anemia. V and J are TRBV2 and TRBJ1-1; 9 bases fit TRBD1. Sequenced input: sorted CD4+, CD8+, or CD8+CD57+ T cells (not recorded which) from PBMCs. The CDR3 nucleotides read TGTGCCAACGGACAGGGGCCGCGAACTGAAGCTTTCTTT. Translation gives CANGQGPRTEAFF.